This T cell receptor beta chain was documented in a study of regulatory T cells in long-lasting Graves disease. Study-level findings and limits: Persistent Graves' cases showed lower TCR diversity than newly diagnosed cases. Persistent patients shared more public clonotypes (2,741) than newly diagnosed patients (966).

Notes on this clonotype: Its antigen remains unidentified. Compared with germline, one end of the junction differs, possibly owing to a read error.

The time point was: newly diagnosed GD, antithyroid drugs for less than 3 months. PBMC-extracted RNA yielded the TCR library. Graves' disease diagnosis was established per American Thyroid Association guidelines. The CDR3 covers 15 residues. Per germline, CDR1 SGHTA and CDR2 FQGTGA. Arm-PCR with iRepertoire HTBI primers amplified the CDR3 regions for these TCR beta libraries. TCRdb ran MiXCR on the multiplex PCR reads and lists one entry per CDR3 protein. The sample carries hundreds of thousands of distinct CDR3 sequences, about 14% recorded once. V is TRBV7-3 and J is TRBJ2-3; tentative D call: TRBD1 (5 bases). This TCR was recovered from a female donor with Graves disease. The input for sequencing was peripheral blood mononuclear cells (PBMCs), taken at new diagnosis, from a patient treated with antithyroid drugs. The CDR3 DNA reads TGTACCAGCAGCCAACAGGCAGGAGGCACAGATACGCAGTATTTT. It yields the protein CTSSQQAGGTDTQYF.